This T cell receptor (beta chain) was captured by sequencing in a study of blood T cell repertoires in COVID-19. Overall study context: The study drew acute and convalescent COVID-19 samples from the United States, Italy and Spain.

This clone showed up just once. Source study methods: Amplification with reference gene primers provided the estimates of nucleated cell counts. Clones were read by immunoSEQ multiplex PCR, and TCRdb kept only the in-frame ones, dropping some. The DNA gave D and trimming, while V, J and clone size come from that table. Of about 190,000 clones in the sample, about nine tenths were seen once. This CDR3 is built from 13 residues. In germline, CDR1 is KGHSH, CDR2 LQKENI. The germline V and J ends were trimmed by 3 bases and 8 bases, with 13 bases remaining between them. The chain joins TRBV18 to TRBJ1-1; D is uncertain. The sample consisted of peripheral blood. This clonotype originated in a man aged 40-49 years with acute or convalescent COVID-19. The CDR3 loop is CASSPSRGWEAFF. For the CDR3, the DNA is TGTGCCAGCTCACCTTCCCGTGGCTGGGAAGCTTTCTTT.